This TCR beta chain originates from a study of T cell changes during pregnancy in multiple sclerosis (dated by TCRdb to between 2019 and 2020). About the investigation overall: The study looked at changes in the T cell repertoire across pregnancy in women with multiple sclerosis.

Turning to this clone: No antigen is known for it. Within one base of it there is no much larger clone, and no base qualities were kept.

Libraries were built with the immunoSEQ multiplex PCR assay. Not all clones reach the TCRdb copy of this immuneACCESS table, which keeps in-frame sequences only. Checked studies attribute under half of the gap to unresolved V genes and leave the rest unexplained. The sample records roughly 49,000 clones, just over 90% of which are singletons. The ten largest clones add up to more than 3% of the sample. V and J are truncated by 3 bases and 2 bases respectively, leaving an intervening sequence of 12 bases. CDR1 SGDLS and CDR2 YYNGEE are derived from the germline V gene. The CDR3 holds 15 amino acids from the cysteine to the phenylalanine. The entry retains the CDR3 DNA only, 45 bases that are in frame from base 1.

The source material was CD8+ T cells from peripheral blood mononuclear cells, sampled after pregnancy. The sequence came from a female donor with multiple sclerosis, enrolled in a pregnancy study. This receptor chain uses TRBV9 and TRBJ2-1; no D segment can be confidently identified. The bases are TGTGCCAGCAGCGGTAGCTCTATGGCCTACAATGAGCAGTTCTTC. This yields the protein CASSGSSMAYNEQFF.